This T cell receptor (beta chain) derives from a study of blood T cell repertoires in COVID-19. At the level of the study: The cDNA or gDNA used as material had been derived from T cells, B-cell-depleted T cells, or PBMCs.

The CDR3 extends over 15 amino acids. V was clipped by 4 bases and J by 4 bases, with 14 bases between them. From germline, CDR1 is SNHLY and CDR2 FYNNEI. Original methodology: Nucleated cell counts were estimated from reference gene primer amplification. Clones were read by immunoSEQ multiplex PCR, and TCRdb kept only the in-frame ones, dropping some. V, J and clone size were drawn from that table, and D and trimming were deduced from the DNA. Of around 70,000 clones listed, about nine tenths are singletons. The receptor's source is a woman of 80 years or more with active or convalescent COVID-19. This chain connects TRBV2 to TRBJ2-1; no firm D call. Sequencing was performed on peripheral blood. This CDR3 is CASSVRQPSYNEQFF. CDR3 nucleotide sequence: TGTGCCAGCAGTGTGCGACAACCGTCATACAATGAGCAGTTCTTC.